This T cell receptor (beta chain) is drawn from a study of identical twins' blood T cells. Germline CDR1 SQVTM, CDR2 ANQGSEA. Between the trimmed V and J ends, which lost 4 bases and 9 bases, there was a span of 14 bases. The CDR3 spans 12 residues. One entry per CDR3 protein, called by TCRdb with MiXCR from the 5' RACE reads. The sample contains 350,000 to 400,000 distinct CDR3 sequences, over 25% of which appear only once. The sample comprised PBMCs. The chain joins TRBV29-1 to TRBJ2-3; D might be TRBD1 or TRBD2, each matching 5 bases. The sequence was collected from a woman aged 18-50 years in good health. CDR3 sequence reads: CSVVWDARTQYF. CDR3 nucleotide sequence: TGCAGCGTTGTGTGGGACGCAAGAACGCAGTATTTT.